The source of this T cell receptor (beta chain) is a study of blood T cell repertoires in COVID-19. This CDR3 is built from 15 residues. Germline-derived CDR1 and CDR2 are SGHTA and FQGTGA. Trimming stripped 5 bases from V and 0 bases from J, with 11 bases between. The data were produced by immunoSEQ multiplex PCR, yet TCRdb's version contains in-frame clones alone and is incomplete. The sample records a few hundred thousand clones, around 84% being singletons. Material: peripheral blood. The sequence came from a man aged 55 to 70 with acute or convalescent COVID-19. V usage is TRBV7-3 and J usage is TRBJ2-1; a weak D match, TRBD1 (5 bases). CDR3: CASSVDRSSYNEQFF. CDR3 DNA: TGTGCCAGCAGCGTAGACAGAAGCTCCTACAATGAGCAGTTCTTC. The whole variable domain, remainder taken from reference TRBV7-3 and TRBJ2-1, is GAGVSQTPSNKVTEKGKYVELRCDPISGHTALYWYRQSLGQGPEFLIYFQGTGAADDSGLPNDRFFAVRPEGSVSTLKIQRTERGDSAVYLCASSVDRSSYNEQFFGPGTRLTVL.